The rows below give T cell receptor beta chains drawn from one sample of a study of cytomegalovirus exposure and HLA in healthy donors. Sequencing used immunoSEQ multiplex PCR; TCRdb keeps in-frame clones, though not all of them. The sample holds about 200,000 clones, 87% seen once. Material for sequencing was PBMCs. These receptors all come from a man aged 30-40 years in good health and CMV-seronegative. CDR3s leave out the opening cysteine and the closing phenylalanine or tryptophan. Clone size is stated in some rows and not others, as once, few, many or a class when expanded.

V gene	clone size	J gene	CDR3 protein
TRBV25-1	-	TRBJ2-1	ASSGWENLNEQF
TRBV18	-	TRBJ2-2	ASSTGSGELF
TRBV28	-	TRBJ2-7	ASTRDYPRGQY
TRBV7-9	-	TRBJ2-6	ASSYRSGANVLT
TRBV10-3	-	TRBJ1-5	AIRTGVNQPQH
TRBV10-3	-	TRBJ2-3	AISEFGGRGTDTQY
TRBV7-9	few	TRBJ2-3	ASSWEVDTQY
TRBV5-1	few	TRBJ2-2	ASSAGLADTGELF
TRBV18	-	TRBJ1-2	ASSPERGSYGYT
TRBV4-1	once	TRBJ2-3	ASSLYRRPTDTQY
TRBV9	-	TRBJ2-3	ASSSRGRDTQY
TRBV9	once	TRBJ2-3	ASSVVPGTDTQY
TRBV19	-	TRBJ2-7	ASSTQGAPYEQY
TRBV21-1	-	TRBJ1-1	ASSERQGVYTEAF
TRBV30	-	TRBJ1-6	AWRMLQNNSPLH
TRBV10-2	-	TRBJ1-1	ASSSRQAQAF
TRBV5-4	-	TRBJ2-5	ATSWDSPFRETQY
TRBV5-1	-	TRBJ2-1	ASSPGQVSYNEQF
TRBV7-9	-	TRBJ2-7	SSSLVLLPYEQY
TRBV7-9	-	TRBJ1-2	ASKQAGQGDGYT
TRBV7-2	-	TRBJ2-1	ASSARGGTSAYNEQF
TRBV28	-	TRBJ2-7	ASLAGYEQY
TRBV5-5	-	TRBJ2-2	ASSLGTGLTGELF
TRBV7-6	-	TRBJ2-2	ASSWTGGGELF
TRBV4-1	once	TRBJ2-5	ASSHIGLADQETQY
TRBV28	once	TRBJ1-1	ASASSDTEAF
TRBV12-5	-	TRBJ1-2	ASGLVSDRTYGYT
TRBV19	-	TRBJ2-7	ASSPPGSYEQY